This TCR beta chain was obtained from a study of blood T cell repertoires in COVID-19. Study-level information: Samples came from the United States, Italy and Spain, spanning acute and convalescent COVID-19. Nucleic acid was either cDNA or gDNA, and it came from T cells, B-cell-depleted T cells, or PBMCs.

Per the study methods: Scientists estimated how many nucleated cells there were by amplifying reference gene primers. The protocol was immunoSEQ multiplex PCR, while the TCRdb copy is restricted to in-frame clones and leaves out a portion. That table is the source of V, J and clone size, and D and trimming were worked out from the DNA. The sample contains under 400,000 clones, 90% of which appear only once. This CDR3 comprises 14 residues. Germline loops: CDR1 MDHEN, CDR2 SYDVKM. The V and J ends lost 5 bases and 1 base respectively, with 9 bases between them. In regard to this clone: This same CDR3 is encoded by further DNA sequences in the sample.

The source material was peripheral blood. The sequence came from a man aged 18-30 years with active or convalescent COVID-19. V and J are TRBV28 and TRBJ1-3; perhaps TRBD1 as D (5 bases). The CDR3 sequence is CASSVGGSGNTIYF. DNA for the CDR3: TGTGCCAGCAGTGTGGGGGGGTCTGGAAACACCATATATTTT.